The 18 T cell receptor beta chains reported below all come from one sample, sequenced in a study of regulatory T cells in long-lasting Graves disease. Building of the TCR beta libraries involved iRepertoire HTBI primers and Arm-PCR of CDR3 regions. TCRdb re-called the multiplex PCR reads with MiXCR, one entry per CDR3 protein. Among approximately 540,000 distinct CDR3 sequences listed, around 12% were seen once. Regarding time point: newly diagnosed GD, antithyroid drugs for less than 3 months. PBMC RNA was the source of the TCR library. The same sample was also used in a study of T cells in Graves' hyperthyroidism and ophthalmopathy.

The specimen comprised peripheral blood mononuclear cells (PBMCs), sampled at new diagnosis, from a patient treated with antithyroid drugs. Receptors originate from a woman aged 25-40 years with Graves disease.

This chain uses TRBV6-1 with TRBJ1-2; D not certain. Germline assignment: CDR1 MNHNS and CDR2 SASEGT. This CDR3 has 13 amino acids. Trimming removed 5 bases from V and 6 bases from J, with 13 bases in between. CDR3: CASSPTGLHGYTF. The CDR3 DNA is TGTGCCAGCAGTCCGACGGGTCTCCATGGCTACACCTTC.

In regard to this clonotype: This clone may be a read error of a much larger clone one base away. The V gene is TRBV2, the J gene TRBJ1-4; D unclear. V lost 3 bases to trimming and J lost 4 bases, with 3 bases between them. The CDR3 length is 12 residues. Germline V lookup: CDR1 SNHLY, CDR2 FYNNEI. The CDR3 region is CASSDSNEKLFF. The DNA for the CDR3 is TGTGCCAGCAGTGACAGTAATGAAAAACTGTTTTTT.

The chain recombines TRBV6-1 with TRBJ1-5; perhaps TRBD1 as D (5 bases). Looked up from germline, CDR1 is MNHNS and CDR2 is SASEGT. This CDR3 has 16 amino acids. The ends were cut back, 5 bases at V and 9 bases at J, with 23 bases in the middle. The chain's CDR3 is CASSKLGTPQSMPQHF. In nucleotides, the CDR3 is TGTGCCAGCAGTAAACTGGGGACTCCTCAATCAATGCCCCAGCATTTT.

This clonotype has a count of ten or more. The V and J genes are TRBV9 and TRBJ2-7; D remains unclear. Trimming took off 3 bases at V and 3 bases at J, with 13 bases between the two ends. Germline V CDR1 and CDR2: SGDLS, YYNGEE. The CDR3 runs 14 residues. This CDR3 is CASSADGQFYEQYF. The CDR3 nucleotides read TGTGCCAGCAGCGCCGACGGGCAGTTCTACGAGCAGTACTTC. The entire variable domain, with the rest obtained from reference TRBV9 and TRBJ2-7, is as follows: DSGVTQTPKHLITATGQRVTLRCSPRSGDLSVYWYQQSLDQGLQFLIQYYNGEERAKGNILERFSAQQFPDLHSELNLSSLELGDSALYFCASSADGQFYEQYFGPGTRLTVT.

This clonotype was found many times. The chain has TRBV20-1 and TRBJ2-1; 7 nucleotides align to TRBD2. With V trimmed by 0 bases and J by 2 bases, 4 bases remained unmatched. The CDR3 has 15 amino acids. CDR1 DFQATT and CDR2 SNEGSKA come from the germline V gene (reference sequence). CDR3 nucleotides: TGCAGTGCTAGAGAACGTGGGAGGGCCTACAATGAGCAGTTCTTC. This sequence encodes CSARERGRAYNEQFF.

This clonotype has ten or more counts. As DNA, the CDR3 is TGTGCCAGCAGCGTAGGAGACAGGAACTATGGCTACACCTTC. It yields the protein CASSVGDRNYGYTF. The chain uses TRBV9 and TRBJ1-2; possibly TRBD1 for D (6 bases). The CDR3 has 14 residues. Germline V gives CDR1 SGDLS, CDR2 YYNGEE. V lost 0 bases and J 2 bases, leaving 8 bases between the germline ends.

At least ten counts were recorded for this clonotype. The rearrangement links TRBV2 to TRBJ2-5; 8 bases are a match to TRBD2. Germline CDR1 SNHLY, CDR2 FYNNEI. The CDR3 runs 14 residues. The V gene end was trimmed by 5 bases and the J gene end by 1 base; junction bases not matched to a gene: 3. The CDR3 here is CASSPTSAQETQYF. The CDR3 region has the DNA TGTGCCAGCAGTCCGACTAGCGCCCAAGAGACCCAGTACTTC.

In this sample, this clonotype turned up many times. The chain employs TRBV3-1 and TRBJ2-1; tentatively, D is TRBD1 (6 bases). Germline CDR1 and CDR2: LGHDT and YNNKEL (reference sequence). V lost 3 bases and J lost 2, with 11 bases in between. This CDR3 comprises 15 residues. CDR3 loop: CASSHTGYPYNEQFF. CDR3 DNA sequence: TGTGCCAGCAGCCATACAGGGTATCCCTACAATGAGCAGTTCTTC.

This clonotype showed up many times. CDR3 sequence (DNA): TGTGCCAGCAGTGTGCCAGGGATCGTGAAACCCCTCCACTTT. Protein sequence: CASSVPGIVKPLHF. This sequence joins TRBV2 and TRBJ1-6, with D tentatively TRBD1 (5 bases). The ends were cut back, 4 bases at V and 12 bases at J, with 16 bases in the middle. This CDR3 comprises 14 residues. Germline V gene lookup returns CDR1 SNHLY and CDR2 FYNNEI.

This clonotype appeared many times. V gene TRBV2 combines with J gene TRBJ2-1; D remains ambiguous. CDR1 and CDR2 from the germline V gene are SNHLY and FYNNEI. This CDR3 comprises 17 residues. V was pared by 3 bases and J by 0 bases, with 15 bases between. CDR3 sequence reads: CASSDSGRMSSYNEQFF. CDR3 in DNA: TGTGCCAGCAGTGATTCTGGGCGGATGAGCTCCTACAATGAGCAGTTCTTC.

This clonotype was seen more than once but under ten times. The V and J genes are TRBV4-3 and TRBJ1-4; maybe TRBD1 (5 bases). The length of the CDR3 is 17 residues. Per germline, CDR1 LGHNA and CDR2 YSLEER. V gave up 0 bases and J gave up 1 base, with 12 bases separating them. CDR3 DNA sequence: TGCGCCAGCAGCCAAGATCTGGGCGGGGGAACTAATGAAAAACTGTTTTTT. It specifies CASSQDLGGGTNEKLFF.

The CDR3 DNA is TGCAGTGCCGCGAAGCGGGTTCGAGAGACCCAGTACTTC. This sequence encodes CSAAKRVRETQYF. This chain links TRBV20-1 with TRBJ2-5, with a possible D match to TRBD2 (6 bases). Trimming took off 6 bases at V and 4 bases at J, with 15 bases between the two ends. The CDR3 sequence is 13 residues long. Germline assignment: CDR1 DFQATT and CDR2 SNEGSKA (reference sequence).

This clonotype was seen a handful of times. J is TRBJ2-7 and V is TRBV15; D is possibly TRBD2 (7 bases). The V gene lost 4 bases and the J gene lost 7 bases, with 23 bases spanning the gap. Germline V gives CDR1 LNHNV, CDR2 YYDKDF (reference sequence). The CDR3 covers 16 residues. In DNA form, the CDR3 reads TGTGCCACCAGCACAGGGGAGGGGGGACTGACTCATGAGCAGTACTTC. Residues: CATSTGEGGLTHEQYF.

This clonotype was seen a few times. The chain uses TRBV28 and TRBJ2-1; perhaps TRBD1 as D (5 bases). This CDR3 has 13 amino acids. The germline V gene encodes CDR1 MDHEN and CDR2 SYDVKM. Between the trimmed V and J ends, which lost 3 bases and 10 bases, there was a span of 13 bases. The DNA for the CDR3 is TGTGCCAGCAGTTTGGGCAGGGTCTACGAGCAGTTCTTC. It yields the protein CASSLGRVYEQFF.

A note on this clonotype: A single base separates this from a much larger clone, so it may be a read error. The chain is built from TRBV27 and TRBJ2-7, with 7 nucleotides matching TRBD2. The CDR3 consists of 13 residues. The germline V gene encodes CDR1 MNHEY and CDR2 SMNVEV (reference sequence). The CDR3 DNA sequence: TGTACCAGCAGGGAGGGTCCTACCTACGAGCAGTACTTC. Its protein is CTSREGPTYEQYF.

In this sample, this clonotype turned up many times. The chain carries TRBV5-6 and TRBJ2-1; D is tentatively TRBD1 or TRBD2 (5 bases each). CDR3 length: 16 amino acids. Trimming pared 2 bases from V and 0 bases from J, leaving 12 bases between. Germline V lookup: CDR1 SGHDT, CDR2 YYEEEE. The CDR3 protein is CASSFGAVLSYNEQFF. CDR3 nucleotide sequence: TGTGCCAGCAGCTTCGGGGCGGTGCTCTCCTACAATGAGCAGTTCTTC.

This clonotype appeared many times. CDR3: CASSYSDRTNEKLFF. CDR3 nucleotide sequence: TGTGCCAGCAGTTATTCGGACAGAACTAATGAAAAACTGTTTTTT. The chain uses TRBV6-2 or TRBV6-3 and TRBJ1-4; a possible D gene is TRBD1 (6 bases). The germline CDR1 and CDR2 sequences are MNHEY and SVGEGT. V was pared by 3 bases and J by 1 base, with 9 bases between. The CDR3 has 15 residues.

There are a few counts of this clonotype. The chain is built from TRBV11-2 and TRBJ2-7; D perhaps matches TRBD1 (6 bases). Germline CDR1 is SGHAT and CDR2 is FQNNGV. With 4 bases removed from V and 3 bases from J, the gap between germline ends came to 25 bases. CDR3 length: 18 amino acids. CDR3 in amino acids: CASSSLRATGNQNYEQYF. In DNA form, the CDR3 reads TGTGCCAGCAGCTCCCTTAGGGCGACAGGCAACCAAAACTACGAGCAGTACTTC. Using reference TRBV11-2 and TRBJ2-7 for the parts outside the CDR3, the full variable domain is EAGVAQSPRYKIIEKRQSVAFWCNPISGHATLYWYQQILGQGPKLLIQFQNNGVVDDSQLPKDRFSAERLKGVDSTLKIQPAKLEDSAVYLCASSSLRATGNQNYEQYFGPGTRLTVT.